These T cell receptor beta chains were read from a single sample in a study of tumor-infiltrating lymphocytes in primary liver carcinoma. TCRdb re-derived calls from the multiplex PCR reads in MiXCR, one entry per CDR3 protein. In the table there are more than 100,000 distinct CDR3 sequences, roughly 70% of which are singletons. The sample comprised tumor-adjacent normal liver tissue. Source of these receptors: a woman aged 55-69 years with primary liver carcinoma and hepatitis B virus infection. Each CDR3 is given with its conserved first and last residue. Each record gives: J gene, D gene, V gene, clone size, CDR3 protein, CDR3 DNA. D genes are given only for firm matches. Clone size appears in some rows only: once, few, many, or a class for an expanded clone.

j_call: TRBJ2-7
d_call: .
v_call: TRBV28
clone_size: once
cdr3_aa: CAGTQGSLEGGEQYF
cdr3_nt: TGTGCCGGCACCCAGGGCAGTCTCGAGGGCGGCGAGCAGTACTTC

j_call: TRBJ2-3
d_call: TRBD2
v_call: TRBV24-1
clone_size: .
cdr3_aa: CATSDPGLADTQYF
cdr3_nt: TGTGCCACCAGTGACCCGGGACTAGCAGATACGCAGTATTTT

j_call: TRBJ1-5
d_call: .
v_call: TRBV11-2
clone_size: .
cdr3_aa: CAGSSPETTQHF
cdr3_nt: TGTGCCGGCAGCTCCCCGGAAACTACGCAGCATTTT

j_call: TRBJ1-2
d_call: .
v_call: TRBV6-2/TRBV6-3
clone_size: .
cdr3_aa: CASGRGTTTGCAF
cdr3_nt: TGTGCCAGCGGCAGAGGAACTACCACTGGCTGCGCCTTC

j_call: TRBJ2-7
d_call: .
v_call: TRBV4-2
clone_size: many
cdr3_aa: CASSRTDSPYEQYF
cdr3_nt: TGTGCCAGCAGCCGGACGGACAGTCCCTACGAGCAGTACTTC

j_call: TRBJ2-3
d_call: TRBD1
v_call: TRBV6-1
clone_size: .
cdr3_aa: CASSGTGGTQYF
cdr3_nt: TGTGCCAGCAGTGGGACAGGGGGTACGCAGTATTTT

j_call: TRBJ2-7
d_call: .
v_call: TRBV6-5
clone_size: many
cdr3_aa: CASSQGTSTTYEQYF
cdr3_nt: TGTGCCAGCAGCCAGGGGACTTCAACGACCTACGAGCAGTACTTC

j_call: TRBJ2-7
d_call: .
v_call: TRBV6-1
clone_size: .
cdr3_aa: CASSRTLQCYEQHF
cdr3_nt: TGTGCCAGCTCCCGGACACTCCAATGCTACGAGCAGCACTTC

j_call: TRBJ2-1
d_call: .
v_call: TRBV11-3
clone_size: medium-sized
cdr3_aa: CASSSVWQGSIINEQFF
cdr3_nt: TGTGCCAGCAGCTCCGTCTGGCAGGGGAGCATCATTAATGAGCAGTTCTTC

j_call: TRBJ2-5
d_call: .
v_call: TRBV9
clone_size: .
cdr3_aa: CASSVRGEETQYF
cdr3_nt: TGTGCCAGCAGCGTACGGGGAGAGGAGACCCAGTACTTC

j_call: TRBJ1-2
d_call: TRBD1
v_call: TRBV24-1
clone_size: .
cdr3_aa: CATSDPGQDLNYGYTF
cdr3_nt: TGTGCCACCAGTGACCCGGGACAGGATCTTAACTATGGCTACACCTTC